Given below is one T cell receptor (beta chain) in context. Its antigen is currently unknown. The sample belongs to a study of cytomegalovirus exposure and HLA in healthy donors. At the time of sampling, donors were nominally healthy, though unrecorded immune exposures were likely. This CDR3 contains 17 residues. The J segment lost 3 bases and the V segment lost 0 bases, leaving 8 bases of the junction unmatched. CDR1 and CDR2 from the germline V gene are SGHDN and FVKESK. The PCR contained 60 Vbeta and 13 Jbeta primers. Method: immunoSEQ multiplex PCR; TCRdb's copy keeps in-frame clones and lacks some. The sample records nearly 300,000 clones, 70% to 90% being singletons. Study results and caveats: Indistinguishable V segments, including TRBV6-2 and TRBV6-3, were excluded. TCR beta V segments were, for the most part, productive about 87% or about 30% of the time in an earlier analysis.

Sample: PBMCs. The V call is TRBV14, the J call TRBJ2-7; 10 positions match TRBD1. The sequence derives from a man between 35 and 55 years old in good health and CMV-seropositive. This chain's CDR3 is CASSQDMDRGESYEQYF. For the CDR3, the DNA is TGTGCCAGCAGCCAAGATATGGACAGGGGGGAAAGCTACGAGCAGTACTTC.